These 31 T cell receptor beta chains were all obtained from the same sample, sequenced in a study of vaccination effects on CD4 cells after COVID-19. Once cultured for 9 to 11 days, the cells underwent separation to obtain CD4+ T cells. Infection dated between March and December 2020, before the Alpha, Beta and Delta variants reached the United States. BNT162b2 vaccine or mRNA-1273 vaccine was given to participants in two doses. For these TCRs, the target antigens are not known. Data came from immunoSEQ multiplex PCR; TCRdb stores just in-frame clones and leaves some out. The sample lists 50,000 or so clones, 65% to 75% occurring once. Sample: CD4+ T cells from PBMCs cultured without peptide, taken after COVID-19 vaccination. These receptors were obtained from a human donor who had a prior SARS-CoV-2 infection.

This clone was observed a handful of times. The rearrangement joins TRBV30 to TRBJ1-3; D gene uncertain. There are 14 residues in the CDR3. Germline assignment: CDR1 GTSNPN and CDR2 SVGIG (reference sequence). With 2 bases removed from V and 0 bases from J, the gap between germline ends came to 8 bases. CDR3 sequence: CAWSLERSGNTIYF. CDR3 DNA: TGTGCCTGGAGTCTTGAGCGCTCTGGAAACACCATATATTTT. Supplemented by reference TRBV30 and TRBJ1-3, the full variable domain reads SQTIHQWPATLVQPVGSPLSLECTVEGTSNPNLYWYRQAAGRGLQLLFYSVGIGQISSEVPQNLSASRPQDRQFILSSKKLLLSDSGFYLCAWSLERSGNTIYFGEGSWLTVV.

The J gene is TRBJ2-2, the V gene TRBV7-2, with TRBD1 matching 9 bases. CDR1 and CDR2 from the germline V gene are SGHTA and FQGNSA. V lost 5 bases to trimming and J lost 4 bases; unmatched junction nucleotides: 11. This CDR3 has 17 amino acids. CDR3 nucleotides: TGTGCCAGCAGCCCCTCCCGGGACAGGGTTATCACCGGGGAGCTGTTTTTT. Translating it yields CASSPSRDRVITGELFF.

This clone was counted only a few times. The chain employs TRBV4-1 and TRBJ2-5, with 7 bases matching TRBD2. Germline V CDR1 and CDR2: MGHRA, YSYEKL. V shed 3 bases and J 8 bases; nucleotides not matched to a gene: 15. The CDR3 runs 16 residues. The CDR3 coding sequence is TGCGCCAGCAGCCAGATAAACATACTAGCGTTCGGTACCCAGTACTTC. Translation: CASSQINILAFGTQYF.

The gene calls are TRBV12-3 or TRBV12-4 and TRBJ1-5; possibly TRBD1 for D (5 bases). Trimming removed 5 bases from V and 8 bases from J, with 13 bases in between. This CDR3 is 13 amino acids long. This chain's CDR3 is CASSVRVREPQHF. CDR3 in DNA: TGTGCCAGCAGTGTCAGGGTCCGGGAGCCCCAGCATTTT.

This rearrangement joins TRBV6-5 to TRBJ2-1, with D possibly matching TRBD2 (5 bases). With 6 bases removed from V and 0 bases from J, the gap between germline ends came to 12 bases. This CDR3 spans 15 amino acids. Germline CDR1 reads MNHEY; CDR2 reads SVGAGI. The CDR3 here is CASSYGAASYNEQFF. The CDR3 bases are TGTGCCAGCAGCTACGGAGCGGCCTCCTACAATGAGCAGTTCTTC.

This clone was counted between two and nine times. The V and J genes are TRBV29-1 and TRBJ2-1, with D perhaps TRBD2 (5 bases). Trimming removed 4 bases at V and 4 bases at J, with 14 bases between. This CDR3 has 14 amino acids. Germline V gives CDR1 SQVTM, CDR2 ANQGSEA. DNA of the CDR3: TGCAGCGTTGGGATCTCCCTAGCATACAATGAGCAGTTCTTC. Amino acid sequence: CSVGISLAYNEQFF.

The V and J genes are TRBV7-2 and TRBJ1-4; no reliable D call. The CDR3 length is 14 residues. CDR1 is SGHTA and CDR2 is FQGNSA in the germline V gene. The V and J ends lost 2 bases and 0 bases respectively, with 4 bases between them. CDR3 loop: CASSLRATNEKLFF. The CDR3 DNA reads as TGTGCCAGCAGCTTACGTGCAACTAATGAAAAACTGTTTTTT.

This clone appeared a single time. The chain carries TRBV7-9 and TRBJ2-5, with 12 bases aligning to TRBD2. Trimming at V came to 2 bases and at J to 2 bases, leaving 9 bases not matched to a gene. Germline CDR1 and CDR2: SEHNR and FQNEAQ (reference sequence). The length of the CDR3 is 18 residues. In nucleotides, the CDR3 is TGTGCCAGCAGCTTACAAGCCAGACTAGCGGGGGATCAAGAGACCCAGTACTTC. Translated: CASSLQARLAGDQETQYF. Supplemented by reference TRBV7-9 and TRBJ2-5, the full variable domain reads DTGVSQNPRHKITKRGQNVTFRCDPISEHNRLYWYRQTLGQGPEFLTYFQNEAQLEKSRLLSDRFSAERPKGSFSTLEIQRTEQGDSAMYLCASSLQARLAGDQETQYFGPGTRLLVL.

V gene TRBV15 combines with J gene TRBJ1-5, with D tentatively TRBD1 (5 bases). The V gene lost 0 bases and the J gene lost 5 bases, with 11 bases spanning the gap. CDR1 and CDR2 from the germline V gene are LNHNV and YYDKDF (reference sequence). The CDR3 consists of 15 residues. The DNA of the CDR3 is TGTGCCACCAGCAGAGACCTACTGACAGATCAGCCCCAGCATTTT. Translation: CATSRDLLTDQPQHF.

This clone was seen a few times. The rearrangement joins TRBV11-3 to TRBJ1-5; D is unresolved. This CDR3 has 14 residues. Germline V lookup: CDR1 SGHNT, CDR2 YENEEA. Trimming removed 2 bases at V and 3 bases at J, with 8 bases between. The CDR3 nucleotides read TGTGCCAGCAGCTTATCCGGGATCAATCAGCCCCAGCATTTT. Its translation is CASSLSGINQPQHF.

The V gene is TRBV7-8, the J gene TRBJ2-1; no firm D call. CDR1 and CDR2 from the germline V gene are SGHVS and FQNEAQ. This CDR3 is built from 15 residues. The V end was cut by 0 bases, the J end by 4 bases, with 10 bases between. CDR3 sequence (DNA): TGTGCCAGCAGCTTAGCACGACTGACTTACAATGAGCAGTTCTTC. This gives the protein CASSLARLTYNEQFF.

The CDR3 region is CASSSEEPRFYGYTF. The CDR3 region has the DNA TGTGCCAGCAGCTCAGAGGAGCCTCGGTTCTATGGCTACACCTTC. This chain uses TRBV11-2 with TRBJ1-2; D unresolved. CDR1 and CDR2 (germline): SGHAT, FQNNGV. Trimming left V 4 bases short and J 4 bases short, with 16 bases between. The CDR3 consists of 15 residues.

The chain has TRBV19 and TRBJ1-5; D gene ambiguous. Germline-derived CDR1 and CDR2 are LNHDA and SQIVND (reference sequence). With 2 bases removed from V and 4 bases from J, the gap between germline ends came to 12 bases. CDR3 length equals 15 residues. CDR3 residues: CASSIPADSNQPQHF. DNA of the CDR3: TGTGCCAGTAGTATACCGGCAGACTCAAATCAGCCCCAGCATTTT.

The V and J genes are TRBV7-2 and TRBJ2-7; no reliable D call. CDR1 is SGHTA, CDR2 FQGNSA, per germline. The CDR3 extends over 15 amino acids. V lost 3 bases to trimming and J lost 3 bases, with 15 bases between them. CDR3 region: CASSFVTNPLYEQYF. For the CDR3, the DNA is TGTGCCAGCAGCTTTGTCACGAACCCCCTCTACGAGCAGTACTTC.

The chain recombines TRBV15 with TRBJ2-7; D gene ambiguous. V was clipped by 5 bases and J by 3 bases, with 8 bases between them. Germline assignment: CDR1 LNHNV and CDR2 YYDKDF (reference sequence). CDR3 size: 12 residues. The CDR3 sequence: CATSYDHYEQYF. The CDR3 DNA sequence: TGTGCCACCAGCTACGACCACTACGAGCAGTACTTC.

The chain carries TRBV11-3 and TRBJ2-1, with 8 bases fitting TRBD2. Trimming cost V 5 bases and J 6 bases; bases outside gene matches: 12. Germline assignment: CDR1 SGHNT and CDR2 YENEEA. This CDR3 spans 16 amino acids. The CDR3: CASSISWGLDINEQFF. The CDR3 DNA reads as TGTGCCAGCAGCATTTCCTGGGGACTAGACATCAATGAGCAGTTCTTC.

V and J are TRBV5-4 and TRBJ1-2, with 7 bases identical to TRBD1. In germline, CDR1 is SGHNT, CDR2 YYREEE (reference sequence). The CDR3 length is 15 residues. The V gene end was trimmed by 4 bases and the J gene end by 5 bases; junction bases not matched to a gene: 11. The CDR3 region is CASSLGQQSWYGYTF. CDR3 bases: TGTGCCAGCAGCCTGGGACAGCAAAGCTGGTATGGCTACACCTTC.

The V call is TRBV19, the J call TRBJ1-1; no definite D call. The length of the CDR3 is 14 residues. Germline CDR1 LNHDA, CDR2 SQIVND (reference sequence). V was trimmed by 10 bases and J by 0 bases, leaving 15 bases between them. In DNA form, the CDR3 reads TGTGCCACCAACCCGGGAGATATGAACACTGAAGCTTTCTTT. This codes for CATNPGDMNTEAFF.

This chain links TRBV5-1 with TRBJ2-7, with D uncertain. This CDR3 comprises 14 residues. Deletions cut 5 bases from V and 1 base from J, with 13 bases between. The germline V gene has CDR1 SGHRS and CDR2 YFSETQ. CDR3 in DNA: TGCGCCAGCAGACAAAACGGGCCTTCCTACGAGCAGTACTTC. This encodes CASRQNGPSYEQYF.

The CDR3 sequence: CASSSSGEAFF. In nucleotides, the CDR3 is TGTGCCAGCAGTTCGTCGGGCGAAGCTTTCTTT. V is TRBV6-5 and J is TRBJ1-1; D unclear. Germline V CDR1 and CDR2: MNHEY, SVGAGI. CDR3 size: 11 residues. V dropped 4 bases and J dropped 8 bases, with 8 bases sitting between them.

This chain connects TRBV28 to TRBJ2-7; TRBD2 aligns across 7 bases. Germline CDR1 MDHEN, CDR2 SYDVKM. V was clipped by 7 bases and J by 2 bases; unmatched bases: 8. The CDR3 totals 14 residues. The CDR3 DNA reads as TGTGCCAGCAACCCCCTAGCGGACCCCTACGAGCAGTACTTC. The encoded protein is CASNPLADPYEQYF.

V is TRBV18 and J is TRBJ2-1; D remains unclear. Germline V gives CDR1 KGHSH, CDR2 LQKENI. The CDR3 spans 15 residues. V dropped 0 bases and J dropped 4 bases, with 10 bases sitting between them. CDR3 bases: TGTGCCAGCTCACCACCGTTCCTAGAGTACAATGAGCAGTTCTTC. Amino acid sequence: CASSPPFLEYNEQFF. The entire variable domain, with the rest obtained from reference TRBV18 and TRBJ2-1, is as follows: NAGVMQNPRHLVRRRGQEARLRCSPMKGHSHVYWYRQLPEEGLKFMVYLQKENIIDESGMPKERFSAEFPKEGPSILRIQQVVRGDSAAYFCASSPPFLEYNEQFFGPGTRLTVL.

This chain links TRBV27 with TRBJ2-7; the match to TRBD2 covers 7 bases. Per germline, CDR1 MNHEY and CDR2 SMNVEV (reference sequence). J gave up 5 bases and V 1 base, and 8 bases lay outside the gene matches. The CDR3 has 15 residues. The DNA for the CDR3 is TGTGCCAGCAGTTTATGGCGGGACTACTCGAACGAGCAGTACTTC. This translates into CASSLWRDYSNEQYF.

The sample holds one count of this clone. The chain carries TRBV25-1 and TRBJ2-7, with a possible D match to TRBD1 (6 bases). Trimming took 5 bases from V and 3 from J, leaving 11 bases between them. Germline V CDR1 and CDR2: MGHDK, SYGVNS. The CDR3 contains 13 residues. The DNA for the CDR3 is TGTGCCAGCAGTAAGATGGACAGCTACGAGCAGTACTTC. Translation gives CASSKMDSYEQYF.

The chain couples TRBV5-6 to TRBJ2-3; D may be TRBD2 (5 bases). Trimming took off 4 bases at V and 0 bases at J, with 15 bases between the two ends. The CDR3 sequence is 16 residues long. From germline, CDR1 is SGHDT and CDR2 YYEEEE. In DNA form, the CDR3 reads TGTGCCAGCAGCCAAGGACTTCTCCCTAGCACAGATACGCAGTATTTT. Its protein product is CASSQGLLPSTDTQYF.

The count of this clone is one. The genes are TRBV2 and TRBJ2-1; D call uncertain. The CDR3 loop spans 12 amino acids. Trimming removed 8 bases at V and 5 bases at J, with 10 bases between. Germline CDR1 is SNHLY and CDR2 is FYNNEI. Here the CDR3 DNA reads TGTGCCAGCGGTTGGATGAACAATGAGCAGTTCTTC. This sequence encodes CASGWMNNEQFF.

The genes are TRBV11-3 and TRBJ2-3, with 9 bases fitting TRBD2. This CDR3 region has 17 residues. V gave up 0 bases and J gave up 6 bases; unmatched junction bases: 10. CDR1 and CDR2 from the germline V gene are SGHNT and YENEEA. For the CDR3, the DNA is TGTGCCAGCAGCTTAGATCTCGGCGGGAGGGCAGGGGATACGCAGTATTTT. Its translation is CASSLDLGGRAGDTQYF.

The CDR3 sequence: CASSIQGASTDTQYF. In nucleotides, the CDR3 is TGCGCCAGCAGCATCCAGGGAGCGAGCACAGATACGCAGTATTTT. The J gene is TRBJ2-3, the V gene TRBV5-1; D tentatively reads TRBD1 or TRBD2 (5 bases each). In germline, CDR1 is SGHRS, CDR2 YFSETQ. V was shortened by 4 bases and J by 0 bases, with 12 bases between the two germline ends. There are 15 residues in the CDR3.

The V call is TRBV7-8, the J call TRBJ2-3; D ambiguous. This CDR3 spans 15 amino acids. The germline V gene has CDR1 SGHVS and CDR2 FQNEAQ. V was pared by 2 bases and J by 0 bases, with 9 bases between. In DNA form, the CDR3 reads TGTGCCAGCAGCTTAATGGCCGCTAGCACAGATACGCAGTATTTT. It translates to CASSLMAASTDTQYF.

The chain links TRBV6-6 to TRBJ2-1; no firm D call. The CDR3 has 13 residues. From germline, CDR1 is MNHNY and CDR2 SVGAGI (reference sequence). V was pared by 2 bases and J by 9 bases, with 11 bases between. CDR3 amino acids: CASSYGSNSEQFF. As DNA, the CDR3 is TGTGCCAGCAGTTACGGTAGCAACAGTGAGCAGTTCTTC.

The rearrangement uses TRBV13 and TRBJ1-5; 8 nucleotides agree with TRBD1. CDR1 and CDR2 from the germline V gene are PRHDT and FYEKMQ (reference sequence). The CDR3 loop spans 15 amino acids. Trimming took 3 bases from V and 6 from J; bases not matched to a gene: 7. The CDR3 protein is CASSFGRTGLQPQHF. The CDR3 DNA follows: TGTGCCAGCAGCTTTGGTCGGACAGGGCTTCAGCCCCAGCATTTT.